Presented here are 30 T cell receptor beta chains from one specimen sequenced in a study of blood T cell repertoires in COVID-19. The data were produced by immunoSEQ multiplex PCR, yet TCRdb's version contains in-frame clones alone and is incomplete. The repertoire holds approximately 260,000 clones, roughly 86% seen once, with about 3.5% in the top ten. Sequencing input: PBMCs or T cells enriched from blood (not recorded which). The receptor set was obtained from a woman in her thirties or forties with acute COVID-19.

The chain couples TRBV27 to TRBJ2-5; 8 bases are shared with TRBD1. This CDR3 is built from 13 residues. Germline-derived CDR1 and CDR2 are MNHEY and SMNVEV (reference sequence). Trimming took 4 bases from V and 2 from J; bases not matched to a gene: 0. CDR3 DNA: TGTGCCAGCAGTTGGGACAGGCAAGAGACCCAGTACTTC. This codes for CASSWDRQETQYF.

The chain recombines TRBV11-3 with TRBJ1-1; weak D call: TRBD1 (5 bases). Germline CDR1 and CDR2: SGHNT and YENEEA. This CDR3 contains 15 residues. Trimming removed 6 bases from V and 0 bases from J, with 14 bases in between. The CDR3 DNA follows: TGTGCCAGCAGGCCGAGGGAGGGGATGAACACTGAAGCTTTCTTT. Its translation is CASRPREGMNTEAFF. Variable domain in full (rest from reference TRBV11-3 and TRBJ1-1): EAGVVQSPRYKIIEKKQPVAFWCNPISGHNTLYWYLQNLGQGPELLIRYENEEAVDDSQLPKDRFSAERLKGVDSTLKIQPAELGDSAVYLCASRPREGMNTEAFFGQGTRLTVV.

This clone was detected only once. This chain joins TRBV6-5 and TRBJ2-5, with 14 nucleotides matching TRBD2. Losses at the gene ends were 0 bases for V and 5 bases for J; bases not matched to a gene: 2. The CDR3 has 16 residues. The germline CDR1 and CDR2 sequences are MNHEY and SVGAGI. Written as DNA, the CDR3 is TGTGCCAGCAGTTACTCACGGACTAGCGGGAGGGAGACCCAGTACTTC. The encoded protein is CASSYSRTSGRETQYF.

The chain employs TRBV11-2 and TRBJ1-4; 8 bases are shared with TRBD1. The CDR3 contains 16 residues. V trimming: 5 bases; J trimming: 10 bases; junction bases outside the gene matches: 15. Germline CDR1 is SGHAT and CDR2 is FQNNGV. The CDR3 is CASSLGGQGARGKLFF. CDR3 nucleotide sequence: TGTGCCAGCAGCCTCGGCGGCCAGGGGGCGCGGGGAAAACTGTTTTTT.

This clone was recorded a few times. The V gene is TRBV4-1, the J gene TRBJ1-1, with TRBD1 identical over 12 bases. After removal of 3 bases from V and 4 bases from J, the junction contained 12 bases not matched to a gene. From germline, CDR1 is MGHRA and CDR2 YSYEKL. The CDR3 is 18 amino acids. In DNA form, the CDR3 reads TGCGCCAGCAGCCAGCTAGGGACAGGGGGCTTGAGGATCACTGAAGCTTTCTTT. It is translated as CASSQLGTGGLRITEAFF.

V gene TRBV6-5 combines with J gene TRBJ2-1; 7 bases align to TRBD1. Germline trimming cut 6 bases from V and 3 bases from J; bases unmatched to any gene: 8. This CDR3 has 15 amino acids. The V gene's germline CDR1 is MNHEY and CDR2 SVGAGI. CDR3 in amino acids: CASRPGQRVYNEQFF. In DNA, the CDR3 is TGTGCCAGCAGGCCGGGACAGCGAGTCTACAATGAGCAGTTCTTC.

V is TRBV2 and J is TRBJ2-5; D might be TRBD1 (5 bases). Germline-derived CDR1 and CDR2 are SNHLY and FYNNEI. V was pared by 6 bases and J by 2 bases, with 13 bases between. The CDR3 spans 14 residues. The CDR3: CASSPSTAQETQYF. CDR3 bases: TGTGCCAGCAGCCCTTCGACAGCTCAAGAGACCCAGTACTTC.

This clone was seen just once. The chain employs TRBV28 and TRBJ1-3, with TRBD1 identical over 7 bases. CDR1 and CDR2 from the germline V gene are MDHEN and SYDVKM. The V gene end was trimmed by 9 bases and the J gene end by 8 bases; junction bases not matched to a gene: 13. This CDR3 comprises 14 residues. The CDR3 bases are TGTGCCAGTAGGAAAAATAGGGACAGTCACACCATATATTTT. It translates to CASRKNRDSHTIYF. The full variable domain, in which reference TRBV28 and TRBJ1-3 provide the parts outside the CDR3, is DVKVTQSSRYLVKRTGEKVFLECVQDMDHENMFWYRQDPGLGLRLIYFSYDVKMKEKGDIPEGYSVSREKKERFSLILESASTNQTSMYLCASRKNRDSHTIYFGEGSWLTVV.

This sequence joins TRBV29-1 and TRBJ2-4, with D possibly being TRBD1 (5 bases). The V gene lost 0 bases and the J gene lost 6 bases, with 9 bases spanning the gap. From germline, CDR1 is SQVTM and CDR2 ANQGSEA. CDR3 size: 13 residues. DNA of the CDR3: TGCAGCGTTGAAGATCGGCAGGGAAACATTCAGTACTTC. It is translated as CSVEDRQGNIQYF.

The chain recombines TRBV5-8 with TRBJ1-1; unclear D gene. Germline V CDR1 and CDR2: SGHTS, YDEGEE. Trimming cost V 5 bases and J 0 bases, with 20 bases left between them. The CDR3 extends over 17 amino acids. This CDR3 is CASREPPLGGVNTEAFF. As DNA, the CDR3 is TGTGCCAGCAGGGAACCCCCACTTGGCGGAGTGAACACTGAAGCTTTCTTT.

The rearrangement uses TRBV7-9 and TRBJ1-1; 10 nucleotides align to TRBD1. The junction had 9 bases not matched to a gene; V was cut back by 4 bases and J by 7 bases. The CDR3 sequence is 15 residues long. Germline values: CDR1 SEHNR, CDR2 FQNEAQ (reference sequence). CDR3 loop: CASSSTGGLGDEAFF. The DNA of the CDR3 is TGTGCCAGCAGCTCGACAGGGGGCCTTGGTGATGAAGCTTTCTTT.

The chain combines TRBV7-6 with TRBJ2-6; possibly TRBD1 for D (5 bases). Germline CDR1 is SGHVS and CDR2 is FNYEAQ. Trimming removed 1 base at V and 1 base at J, with 14 bases between. This CDR3 is built from 18 residues. This CDR3 reads CASSLGQTRSSGANVLTF. CDR3 in DNA: TGTGCCAGCAGCTTAGGACAGACCCGAAGTTCTGGGGCCAACGTCCTGACTTTC.

This clone has only one observation. This chain joins TRBV18 and TRBJ2-1; D unresolved. CDR1 and CDR2 from the germline V gene are KGHSH and LQKENI. Trimming took 8 bases from V and 0 from J, leaving 14 bases between them. The CDR3 is 15 residues long. As DNA, the CDR3 is TGTGCCAGCCGCCAGGCAGTCAGCTCCTACAATGAGCAGTTCTTC. Residues: CASRQAVSSYNEQFF. The full variable domain, its missing parts supplied by reference TRBV18 and TRBJ2-1, is NAGVMQNPRHLVRRRGQEARLRCSPMKGHSHVYWYRQLPEEGLKFMVYLQKENIIDESGMPKERFSAEFPKEGPSILRIQQVVRGDSAAYFCASRQAVSSYNEQFFGPGTRLTVL.

The sample holds one count of this clone. The rearrangement links TRBV23-1 to TRBJ1-5; D is undetermined. TRBV23-1 is classed as an ORF, of uncertain function. The V gene lost 3 bases and the J gene lost 4 bases, with 10 bases spanning the gap. The CDR3 loop spans 14 amino acids. CDR3 nucleotides: TGCGCCAGCAGTCACAAACAGCGGAATCAGCCCCAGCATTTT. Amino acid sequence: CASSHKQRNQPQHF.

This chain joins TRBV5-4 and TRBJ2-3; the match to TRBD2 covers 9 bases. Per germline, CDR1 SGHNT and CDR2 YYREEE (reference sequence). CDR3 length: 16 amino acids. Trimming at V came to 4 bases and at J to 6 bases, leaving 12 bases not matched to a gene. Written as DNA, the CDR3 is TGTGCCAGCAGCCCTACCAAAGCGGGAGGTATGGATACGCAGTATTTT. Translation gives CASSPTKAGGMDTQYF.

J is TRBJ1-1 and V is TRBV5-4; D gene unclear. This CDR3 is built from 14 residues. V was pared by 0 bases and J by 1 base, with 7 bases between. Looked up from germline, CDR1 is SGHNT and CDR2 is YYREEE (reference sequence). In DNA, the CDR3 is TGTGCCAGCAGCTTGGGGTCAGGGAACACTGAAGCTTTCTTT. Translated: CASSLGSGNTEAFF.

Here the CDR3 reads CATSVSGRGSNEQFF. The CDR3 DNA sequence: TGTGCCACCAGTGTGAGCGGGAGGGGTTCCAATGAGCAGTTCTTC. The chain is built from TRBV24-1 and TRBJ2-1; 10 bases fit TRBD2. CDR1 and CDR2 from the germline V gene are KGHDR and SFDVKD. This CDR3 has 15 amino acids. V gave up 5 bases and J gave up 6 bases; unmatched junction bases: 6.

J is TRBJ1-4 and V is TRBV2, with D maybe TRBD1 (5 bases). Germline CDR1 is SNHLY and CDR2 is FYNNEI. V was trimmed by 4 bases and J by 5 bases, leaving 8 bases between them. The CDR3 is 13 residues long. CDR3 sequence (DNA): TGTGCCAGCAGTGTCGCAGGGAATGAAAAACTGTTTTTT. Translated, it gives CASSVAGNEKLFF.

This clone appeared a few times. In nucleotides, the CDR3 is TGTGCCAGTAGTCGAGGACAGGCGTTCTCTGGGGCCAACGTCCTGACTTTC. It translates to CASSRGQAFSGANVLTF. This sequence joins TRBV19 and TRBJ2-6; 7 nucleotides align to TRBD1. V shed 5 bases and J 0 bases; nucleotides not matched to a gene: 7. The CDR3 runs 17 residues. Per germline, CDR1 LNHDA and CDR2 SQIVND (reference sequence).

V is TRBV25-1 and J is TRBJ2-3; TRBD2 is a possible D gene (6 bases). Germline V gene lookup returns CDR1 MGHDK and CDR2 SYGVNS. The CDR3 spans 14 residues. Between the trimmed V and J ends, which lost 4 bases and 4 bases, there was a span of 12 bases. CDR3 coding DNA: TGTGCCAGCAGTGGATCACGCGGGGCAGATACGCAGTATTTT. Residues: CASSGSRGADTQYF.

CDR3 in amino acids: CASSEKLGQLNTEAFF. CDR3 sequence (DNA): TGTGCCAGCAGTGAAAAGCTAGGACAGCTGAACACTGAAGCTTTCTTT. The chain recombines TRBV25-1 with TRBJ1-1; D possibly corresponds to TRBD1 (6 bases). The CDR3 loop spans 16 amino acids. With 2 bases removed from V and 0 bases from J, the gap between germline ends came to 13 bases. Germline CDR1 reads MGHDK; CDR2 reads SYGVNS. The whole variable domain, filled in from reference TRBV25-1 and TRBJ1-1, reads EADIYQTPRYLVIGTGKKITLECSQTMGHDKMYWYQQDPGMELHLIHYSYGVNSTEKGDLSSESTVSRIRTEHFPLTLESARPSHTSQYLCASSEKLGQLNTEAFFGQGTRLTVV.

The chain couples TRBV11-3 to TRBJ2-7, with unresolved D. The CDR3 is 13 residues long. V was shortened by 5 bases and J by 5 bases, with 13 bases between the two germline ends. The germline CDR1 and CDR2 sequences are SGHNT and YENEEA. The CDR3 DNA is TGTGCCAGCAGCACCGGATTAGAGGACGAGCAGTACTTC. It translates to CASSTGLEDEQYF.

This sequence joins TRBV24-1 and TRBJ1-2; 8 nucleotides align to TRBD1. V was clipped by 1 base and J by 3 bases; unmatched bases: 6. The CDR3 has 16 amino acids. The germline gives CDR1 KGHDR, CDR2 SFDVKD. DNA for the CDR3: TGTGCCACCAGTGATTTCAACTCACAGGGGGACTATGGCTACACCTTC. It translates to CATSDFNSQGDYGYTF.

This clone has a single count. The chain carries TRBV5-1 and TRBJ1-4; a possible D gene is TRBD1 (6 bases). The CDR3 loop spans 14 amino acids. CDR1 is SGHRS and CDR2 is YFSETQ in the germline V gene. The ends were cut back, 2 bases at V and 4 bases at J, with 9 bases in the middle. DNA for the CDR3: TGCGCCAGCAGCTTTACAGGGATTAATGAAAAACTGTTTTTT. Translated: CASSFTGINEKLFF.

The chain is built from TRBV6-1 and TRBJ1-4; TRBD1 matches at 7 bases. CDR3 size: 17 residues. Trimming at V came to 4 bases and at J to 4 bases, leaving 12 bases not matched to a gene. Per germline, CDR1 MNHNS and CDR2 SASEGT. Here the CDR3 DNA reads TGTGCCAGCAGTGCCGGCGTCGTTCCAGGGGGTAATGAAAAACTGTTTTTT. Encoded protein: CASSAGVVPGGNEKLFF.

The V and J genes are TRBV5-1 and TRBJ2-5; TRBD2 might be the D (6 bases). The CDR3 contains 15 residues. V dropped 0 bases and J dropped 5 bases, with 14 bases sitting between them. In germline, CDR1 is SGHRS, CDR2 YFSETQ. The CDR3 here is CASSLDSGAKETQYF. The CDR3 DNA sequence: TGCGCCAGCAGCTTGGATTCGGGAGCGAAGGAGACCCAGTACTTC.

The sample holds one count of this clone. The chain links TRBV9 to TRBJ2-5; 9 positions agree with TRBD2. Germline V gene lookup returns CDR1 SGDLS and CDR2 YYNGEE. V lost 0 bases, J lost 3 bases, and 6 bases stayed unmatched. The CDR3 extends over 16 amino acids. In DNA form, the CDR3 reads TGTGCCAGCAGCGTAGGTTCTAGCGGGAATAAAGAGACCCAGTACTTC. Translation gives CASSVGSSGNKETQYF.

The gene calls are TRBV27 and TRBJ2-5, with 12 bases aligning to TRBD2. The CDR3 consists of 17 residues. V dropped 6 bases and J dropped 5; count of bases not matched to a gene: 13. CDR1 is MNHEY, CDR2 SMNVEV, per germline (reference sequence). The CDR3 loop is CASSGPRLAGGGETQYF. DNA for the CDR3: TGTGCCAGCAGCGGCCCGAGGCTAGCGGGAGGGGGTGAGACCCAGTACTTC.

V and J are TRBV6-5 and TRBJ1-3; D is unclear. V gave up 0 bases and J gave up 4 bases, with 10 bases separating them. The CDR3 sequence is 15 residues long. Germline lookup yields CDR1 MNHEY and CDR2 SVGAGI. The CDR3 protein is CASSYSLTAGNTIYF. CDR3 sequence (DNA): TGTGCCAGCAGTTACTCGTTGACTGCGGGAAACACCATATATTTT.

CDR3 nucleotide sequence: TGTGCTAGTGGGTTTTCCGTTTCTCTACTAGCGGGGGGCTACAATGAGCAGTTCTTC. Encoded protein: CASGFSVSLLAGGYNEQFF. The chain combines TRBV12-5 with TRBJ2-1; TRBD2 agrees at 12 bases. V lost 6 bases and J lost 3; bases outside the gene matches: 15. In germline, CDR1 is LGHNT, CDR2 FRNRAP. The CDR3 is 19 amino acids.